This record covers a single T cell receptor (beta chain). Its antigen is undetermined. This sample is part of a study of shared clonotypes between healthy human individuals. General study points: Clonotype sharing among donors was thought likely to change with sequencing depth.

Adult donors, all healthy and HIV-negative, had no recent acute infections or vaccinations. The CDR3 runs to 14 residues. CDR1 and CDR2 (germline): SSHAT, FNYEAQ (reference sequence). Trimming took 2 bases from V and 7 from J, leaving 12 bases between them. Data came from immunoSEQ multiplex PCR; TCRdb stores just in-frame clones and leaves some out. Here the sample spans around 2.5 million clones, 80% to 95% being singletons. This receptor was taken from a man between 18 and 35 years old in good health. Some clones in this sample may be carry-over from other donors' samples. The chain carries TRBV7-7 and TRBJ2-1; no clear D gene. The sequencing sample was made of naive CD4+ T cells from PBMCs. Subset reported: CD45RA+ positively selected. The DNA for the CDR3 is TGTGCCAGCAGCTTATCCCAGTTAATGAATGAGCAGTTCTTC. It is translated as CASSLSQLMNEQFF.